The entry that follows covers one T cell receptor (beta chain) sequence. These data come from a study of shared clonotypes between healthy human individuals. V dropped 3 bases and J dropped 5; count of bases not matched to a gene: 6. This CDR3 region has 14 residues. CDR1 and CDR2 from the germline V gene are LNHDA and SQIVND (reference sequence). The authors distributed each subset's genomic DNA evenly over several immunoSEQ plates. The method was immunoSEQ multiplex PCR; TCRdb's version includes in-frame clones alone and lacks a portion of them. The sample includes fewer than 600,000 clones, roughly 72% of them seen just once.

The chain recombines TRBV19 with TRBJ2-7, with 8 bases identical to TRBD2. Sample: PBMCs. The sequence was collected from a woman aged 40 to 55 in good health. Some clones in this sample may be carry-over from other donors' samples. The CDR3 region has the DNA TGTGCCAGTAGTATTGGCGGGAGGAACGACGAGCAGTACTTC. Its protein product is CASSIGGRNDEQYF.